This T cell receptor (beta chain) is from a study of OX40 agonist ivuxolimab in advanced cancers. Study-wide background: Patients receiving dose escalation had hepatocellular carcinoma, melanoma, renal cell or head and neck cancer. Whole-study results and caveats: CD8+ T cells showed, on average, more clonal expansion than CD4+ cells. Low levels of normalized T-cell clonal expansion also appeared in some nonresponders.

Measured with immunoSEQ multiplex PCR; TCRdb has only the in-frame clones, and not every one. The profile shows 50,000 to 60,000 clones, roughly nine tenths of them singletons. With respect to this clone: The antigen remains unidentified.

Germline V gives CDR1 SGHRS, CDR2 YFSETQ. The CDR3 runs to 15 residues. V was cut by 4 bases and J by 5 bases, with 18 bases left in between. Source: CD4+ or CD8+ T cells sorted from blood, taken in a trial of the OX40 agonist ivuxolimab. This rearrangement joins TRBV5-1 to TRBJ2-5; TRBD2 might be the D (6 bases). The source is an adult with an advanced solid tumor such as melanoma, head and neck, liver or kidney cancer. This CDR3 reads CASSPSTGAYETQYF. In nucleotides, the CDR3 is TGCGCCAGCAGCCCCTCTACGGGAGCGTATGAGACCCAGTACTTC.